A single T cell receptor (beta chain) is shown here with its context. Its target is not known. When sampled, the donors appeared nominally healthy, though they likely had unrecorded immune exposures. This specimen belongs to a study of cytomegalovirus exposure and HLA in healthy donors. Findings and limits, study-wide: A prior analysis recorded that most TCR beta V segments were productive about 87% or about 30% of the time. A later analysis showed TCR association rates differing by HLA locus, peaking at DRB1 and lowest at HLA-C.

The PCR ran on 60 Vbeta and 13 Jbeta primers. Assay: immunoSEQ multiplex PCR; the TCRdb copy retains only in-frame clones and omits some. The table has approximately 130,000 clones, roughly 9.6% seen once. Germline-derived CDR1 and CDR2 are SGHVS and FQNEAQ. V lost 2 bases to trimming and J lost 2 bases, with 15 bases between them. CDR3 length equals 16 residues. This receptor was obtained from a woman aged 35 to 49 in good health and CMV-seropositive. The sequenced sample consisted of PBMCs. The chain has TRBV7-8 and TRBJ1-2; D might be TRBD1 (5 bases). The CDR3 bases are TGTGCCAGCAGCTTAACCAGGCAGGGTGAAAACTATGGCTACACCTTC. Its protein is CASSLTRQGENYGYTF.